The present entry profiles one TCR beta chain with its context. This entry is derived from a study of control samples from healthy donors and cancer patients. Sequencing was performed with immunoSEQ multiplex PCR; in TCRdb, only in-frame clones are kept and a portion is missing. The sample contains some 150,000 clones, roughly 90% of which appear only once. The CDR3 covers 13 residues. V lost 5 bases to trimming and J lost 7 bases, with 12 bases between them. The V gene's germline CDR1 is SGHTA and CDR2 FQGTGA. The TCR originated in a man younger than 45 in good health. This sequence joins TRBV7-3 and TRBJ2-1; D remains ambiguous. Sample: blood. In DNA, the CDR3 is TGTGCCAGCAGCCCTAGACTGGGGAATGAGCAGTTCTTC. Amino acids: CASSPRLGNEQFF.